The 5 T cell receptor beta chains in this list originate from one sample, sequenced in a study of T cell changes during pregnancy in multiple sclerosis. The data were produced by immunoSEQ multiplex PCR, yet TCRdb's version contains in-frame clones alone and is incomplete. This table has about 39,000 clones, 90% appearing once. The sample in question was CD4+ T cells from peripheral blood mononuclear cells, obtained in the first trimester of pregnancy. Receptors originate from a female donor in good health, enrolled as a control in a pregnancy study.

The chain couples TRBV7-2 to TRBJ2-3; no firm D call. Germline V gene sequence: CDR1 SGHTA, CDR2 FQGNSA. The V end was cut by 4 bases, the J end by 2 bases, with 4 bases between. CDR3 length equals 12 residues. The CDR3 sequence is CASSSHTDTQYF. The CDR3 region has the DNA TGTGCCAGCAGCTCCCACACAGATACGCAGTATTTT.

The CDR3 sequence: CASSQGGPYSYEQYF. Written as DNA, the CDR3 is TGCGCCAGCAGCCAGGGGGGGCCCTACTCCTACGAGCAGTACTTC. The chain employs TRBV4-3 and TRBJ2-7, with D perhaps TRBD2 (7 bases). CDR1 is LGHNA, CDR2 YSLEER, per germline. Trimming took off 3 bases at V and 0 bases at J, with 12 bases between the two ends. This CDR3 has 15 residues.

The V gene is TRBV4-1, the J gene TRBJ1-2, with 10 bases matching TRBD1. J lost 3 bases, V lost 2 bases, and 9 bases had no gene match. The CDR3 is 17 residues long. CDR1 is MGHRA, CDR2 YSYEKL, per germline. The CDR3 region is CASSQLPRTGGHYGYTF. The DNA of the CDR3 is TGCGCCAGCAGCCAATTGCCCCGGACAGGGGGTCACTATGGCTACACCTTC.

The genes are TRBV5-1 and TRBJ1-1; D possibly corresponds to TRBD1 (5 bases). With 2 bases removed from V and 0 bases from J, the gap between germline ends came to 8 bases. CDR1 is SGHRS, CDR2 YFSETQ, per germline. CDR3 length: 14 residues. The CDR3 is CASSLRTLNTEAFF. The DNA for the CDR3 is TGCGCCAGCAGCTTAAGGACATTGAACACTGAAGCTTTCTTT.

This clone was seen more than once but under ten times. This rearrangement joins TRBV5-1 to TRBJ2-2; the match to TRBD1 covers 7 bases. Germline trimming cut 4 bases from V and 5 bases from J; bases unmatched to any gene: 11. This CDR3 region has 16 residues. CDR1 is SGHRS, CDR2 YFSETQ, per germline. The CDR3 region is CASSLSGTAGTGELFF. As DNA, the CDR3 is TGCGCCAGCAGCCTATCCGGGACAGCTGGGACCGGGGAGCTGTTTTTT.